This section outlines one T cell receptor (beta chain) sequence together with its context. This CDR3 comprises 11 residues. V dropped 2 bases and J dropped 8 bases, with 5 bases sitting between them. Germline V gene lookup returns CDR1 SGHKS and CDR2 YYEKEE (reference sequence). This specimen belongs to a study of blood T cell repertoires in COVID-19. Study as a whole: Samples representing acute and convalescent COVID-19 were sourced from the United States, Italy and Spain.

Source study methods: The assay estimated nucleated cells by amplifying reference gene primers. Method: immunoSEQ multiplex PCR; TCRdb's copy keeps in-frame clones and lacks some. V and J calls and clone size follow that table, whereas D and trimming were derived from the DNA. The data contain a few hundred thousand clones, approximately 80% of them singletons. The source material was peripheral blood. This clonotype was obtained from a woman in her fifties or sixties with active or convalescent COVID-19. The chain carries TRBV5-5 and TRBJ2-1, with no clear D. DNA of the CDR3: TGTGCCAGCAGCTTCTCGGATGAGCAGTTCTTC. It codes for CASSFSDEQFF.